This T cell receptor beta chain was sequenced in a study of cytomegalovirus exposure and HLA in healthy donors. The CDR3 covers 13 residues. With 6 bases removed from V and 6 bases from J, the gap between germline ends came to 12 bases. The germline V gene encodes CDR1 MGHDK and CDR2 SYGVNS. Primers for the PCR totalled 60 Vbeta and 13 Jbeta. Data came from immunoSEQ multiplex PCR; TCRdb stores just in-frame clones and leaves some out. The table has 50,000 or so clones, around 82% seen once; the top ten hold under 2.5%. The sequence was obtained from a boy younger than 18 in good health and CMV-seropositive. The chain is built from TRBV25-1 and TRBJ1-5, with a weak D call TRBD1 (5 bases). The sequenced material came from PBMCs. The chain's CDR3 is CASRAGGGQPQHF. In DNA form, the CDR3 reads TGTGCCAGCAGAGCAGGCGGGGGTCAGCCCCAGCATTTT.